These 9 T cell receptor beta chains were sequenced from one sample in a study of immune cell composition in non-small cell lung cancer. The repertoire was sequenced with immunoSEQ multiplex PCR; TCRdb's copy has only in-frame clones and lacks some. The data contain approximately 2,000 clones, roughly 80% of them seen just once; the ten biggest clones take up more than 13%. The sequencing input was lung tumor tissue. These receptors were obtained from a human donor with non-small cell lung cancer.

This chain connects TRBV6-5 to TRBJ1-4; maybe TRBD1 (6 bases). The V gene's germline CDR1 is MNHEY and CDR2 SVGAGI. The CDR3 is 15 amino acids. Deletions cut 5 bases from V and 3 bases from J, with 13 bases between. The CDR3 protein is CASSPAGASNEKLFF. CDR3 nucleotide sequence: TGTGCCAGCAGTCCCGCAGGGGCATCTAATGAAAAACTGTTTTTT.

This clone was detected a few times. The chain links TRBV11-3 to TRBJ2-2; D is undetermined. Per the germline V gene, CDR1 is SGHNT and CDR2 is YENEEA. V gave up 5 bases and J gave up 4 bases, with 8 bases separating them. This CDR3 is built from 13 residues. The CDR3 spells CASSQDFTGELFF. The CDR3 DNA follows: TGTGCCAGCAGCCAGGATTTCACCGGGGAGCTGTTTTTT.

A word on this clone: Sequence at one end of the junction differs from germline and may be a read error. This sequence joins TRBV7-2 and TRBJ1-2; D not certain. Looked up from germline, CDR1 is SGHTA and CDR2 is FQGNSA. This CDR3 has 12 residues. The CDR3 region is CASSIGNDGYTF. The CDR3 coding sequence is TGTGCCAGCAGCATCGGTAACGATGGCTACACCTTC.

For the CDR3, the DNA is TGTGCCAGCAGCTTAAGCCCGGCCAGGGGGCAAGACACCATATATTTT. Protein product: CASSLSPARGQDTIYF. The V and J genes are TRBV11-2 and TRBJ1-3; the match to TRBD1 covers 8 bases. The CDR3 loop spans 16 amino acids. V was pared by 2 bases and J by 8 bases, with 11 bases of the junction left unmatched. The germline V gene has CDR1 SGHAT and CDR2 FQNNGV. The variable domain in full, with the rest retrieved from reference TRBV11-2 and TRBJ1-3, is EAGVAQSPRYKIIEKRQSVAFWCNPISGHATLYWYQQILGQGPKLLIQFQNNGVVDDSQLPKDRFSAERLKGVDSTLKIQPAKLEDSAVYLCASSLSPARGQDTIYFGEGSWLTVV.

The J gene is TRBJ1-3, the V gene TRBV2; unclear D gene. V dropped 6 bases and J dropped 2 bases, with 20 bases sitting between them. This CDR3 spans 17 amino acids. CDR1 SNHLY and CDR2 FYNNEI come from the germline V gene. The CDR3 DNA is TGTGCCAGCAGCTTCACAAGCGGCCGGTTGGCTGGAAACACCATATATTTT. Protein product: CASSFTSGRLAGNTIYF. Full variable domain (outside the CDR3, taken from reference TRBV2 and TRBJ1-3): EPEVTQTPSHQVTQMGQEVILRCVPISNHLYFYWYRQILGQKVEFLVSFYNNEISEKSEIFDDQFSVERPDGSNFTLKIRSTKLEDSAMYFCASSFTSGRLAGNTIYFGEGSWLTVV.

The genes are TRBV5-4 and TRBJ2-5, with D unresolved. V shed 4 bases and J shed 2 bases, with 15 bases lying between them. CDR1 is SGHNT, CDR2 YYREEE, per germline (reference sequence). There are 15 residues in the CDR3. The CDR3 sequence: CASSPPAWQQETQYF. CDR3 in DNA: TGTGCCAGCAGCCCCCCCGCTTGGCAACAAGAGACCCAGTACTTC. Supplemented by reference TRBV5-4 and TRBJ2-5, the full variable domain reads ETGVTQSPTHLIKTRGQQVTLRCSSQSGHNTVSWYQQALGQGPQFIFQYYREEENGRGNFPPRFSGLQFPNYSSELNVNALELDDSALYLCASSPPAWQQETQYFGPGTRLLVL.

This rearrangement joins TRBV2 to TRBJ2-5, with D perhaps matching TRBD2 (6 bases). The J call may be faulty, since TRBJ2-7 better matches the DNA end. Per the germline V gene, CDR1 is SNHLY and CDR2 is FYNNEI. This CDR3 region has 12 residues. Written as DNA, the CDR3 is TGTGCCAGCCACCGGGGGAGCTACGAGCAGTACTTC. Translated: CASHRGSYEQYF.

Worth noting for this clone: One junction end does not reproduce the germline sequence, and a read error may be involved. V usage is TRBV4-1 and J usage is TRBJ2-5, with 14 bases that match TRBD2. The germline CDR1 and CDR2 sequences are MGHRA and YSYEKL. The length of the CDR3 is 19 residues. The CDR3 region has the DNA TGCGACAGCAGCCAACTAGGACTAGCGGGGGGCCGGTACCAAGAGACCCAGTACTTC. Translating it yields CDSSQLGLAGGRYQETQYF.

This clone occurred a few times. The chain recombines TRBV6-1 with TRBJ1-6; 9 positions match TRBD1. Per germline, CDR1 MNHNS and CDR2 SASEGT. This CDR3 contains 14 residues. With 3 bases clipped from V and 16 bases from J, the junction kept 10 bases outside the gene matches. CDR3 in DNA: TGTGCCAGCAGTGAGACAGGGGGGTCCCCAAGTCTCCACTTT. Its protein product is CASSETGGSPSLHF.